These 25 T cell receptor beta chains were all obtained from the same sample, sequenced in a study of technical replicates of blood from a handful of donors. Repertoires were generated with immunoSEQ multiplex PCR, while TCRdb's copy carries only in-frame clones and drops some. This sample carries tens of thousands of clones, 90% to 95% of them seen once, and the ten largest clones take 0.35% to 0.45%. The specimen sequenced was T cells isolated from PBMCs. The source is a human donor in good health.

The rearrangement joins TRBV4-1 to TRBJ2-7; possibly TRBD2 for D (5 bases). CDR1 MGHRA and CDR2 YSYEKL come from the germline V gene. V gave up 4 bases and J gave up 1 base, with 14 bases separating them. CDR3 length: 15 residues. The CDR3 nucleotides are TGCGCCAGCAGCCGAACTCCGGGAAATTCCTACGAGCAGTACTTC. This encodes CASSRTPGNSYEQYF.

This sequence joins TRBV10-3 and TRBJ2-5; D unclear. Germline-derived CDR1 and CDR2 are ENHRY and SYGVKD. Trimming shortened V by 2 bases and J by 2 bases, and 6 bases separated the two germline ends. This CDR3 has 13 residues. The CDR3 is CAISEGAQETQYF. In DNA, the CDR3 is TGTGCCATCAGTGAGGGAGCTCAAGAGACCCAGTACTTC.

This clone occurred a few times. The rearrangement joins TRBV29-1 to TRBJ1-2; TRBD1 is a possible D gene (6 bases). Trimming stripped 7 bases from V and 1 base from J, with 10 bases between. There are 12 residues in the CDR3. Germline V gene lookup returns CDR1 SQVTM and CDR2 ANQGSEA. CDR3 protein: CSGGTNNYGYTF. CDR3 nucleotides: TGCAGCGGGGGGACAAATAACTATGGCTACACCTTC.

The CDR3 is CASSKEDREAFF. Here the CDR3 DNA reads TGTGCCAGCAGCAAAGAGGACAGAGAAGCTTTCTTT. This chain uses TRBV21-1 with TRBJ1-1; the table's D call, TRBD1, was not checked against the DNA. TRBV21-1 is a known pseudogene. The CDR3 is made up of 12 amino acids.

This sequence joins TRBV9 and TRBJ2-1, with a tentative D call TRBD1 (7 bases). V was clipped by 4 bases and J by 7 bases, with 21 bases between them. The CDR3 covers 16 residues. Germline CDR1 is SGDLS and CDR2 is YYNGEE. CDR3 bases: TGTGCCAGCAGCTCCCAGCGGGCAGGGGGGTGGAATGAGCAGTTCTTC. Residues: CASSSQRAGGWNEQFF.

Here the CDR3 DNA reads TGTGCCAGTGGAACCCGGGACAGTAAGTTTTACGAGCAGTACTTC. This sequence encodes CASGTRDSKFYEQYF. The chain employs TRBV19 and TRBJ2-7; 7 bases map to TRBD1. The CDR3 covers 15 residues. The germline CDR1 and CDR2 sequences are LNHDA and SQIVND (reference sequence). V trimming: 8 bases; J trimming: 4 bases; junction bases outside the gene matches: 14. The full variable domain, rest sourced from reference TRBV19 and TRBJ2-7, is DGGITQSPKYLFRKEGQNVTLSCEQNLNHDAMYWYRQDPGQGLRLIYYSQIVNDFQKGDIAEGYSVSREKKESFPLTVTSAQKNPTAFYLCASGTRDSKFYEQYFGPGTRLTVT.

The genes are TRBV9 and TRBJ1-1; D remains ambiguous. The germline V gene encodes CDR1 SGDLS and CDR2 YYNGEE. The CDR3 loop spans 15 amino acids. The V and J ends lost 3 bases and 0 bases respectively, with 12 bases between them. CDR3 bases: TGTGCCAGCAGCGGAGGGTCGGTTTTGAACACTGAAGCTTTCTTT. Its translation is CASSGGSVLNTEAFF.

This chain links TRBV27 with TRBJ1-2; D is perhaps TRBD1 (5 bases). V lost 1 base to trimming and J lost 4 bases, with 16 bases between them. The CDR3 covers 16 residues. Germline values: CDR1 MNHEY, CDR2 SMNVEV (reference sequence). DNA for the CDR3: TGTGCCAGCAGTTTATACGGGGGAATCTTGGCCTATGGCTACACCTTC. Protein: CASSLYGGILAYGYTF.

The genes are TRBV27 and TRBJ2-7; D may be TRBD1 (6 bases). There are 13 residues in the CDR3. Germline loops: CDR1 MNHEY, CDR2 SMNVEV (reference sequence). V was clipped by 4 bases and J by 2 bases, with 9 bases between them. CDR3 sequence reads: CASSWAGAYEQYF. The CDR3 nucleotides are TGTGCCAGCAGTTGGGCAGGGGCCTACGAGCAGTACTTC.

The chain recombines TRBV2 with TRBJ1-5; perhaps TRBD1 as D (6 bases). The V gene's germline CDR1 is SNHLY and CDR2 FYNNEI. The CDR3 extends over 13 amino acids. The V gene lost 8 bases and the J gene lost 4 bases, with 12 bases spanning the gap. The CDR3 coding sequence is TGTGCCAGCGGGGGCGGGGGGAATCAGCCCCAGCATTTT. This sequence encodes CASGGGGNQPQHF.

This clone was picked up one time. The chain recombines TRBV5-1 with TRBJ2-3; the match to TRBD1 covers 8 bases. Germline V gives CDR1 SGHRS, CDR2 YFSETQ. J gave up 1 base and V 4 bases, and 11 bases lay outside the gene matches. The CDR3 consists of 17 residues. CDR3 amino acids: CASSRGAGGDGTDTQYF. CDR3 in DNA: TGCGCCAGCAGCCGCGGAGCAGGGGGCGACGGCACAGATACGCAGTATTTT.

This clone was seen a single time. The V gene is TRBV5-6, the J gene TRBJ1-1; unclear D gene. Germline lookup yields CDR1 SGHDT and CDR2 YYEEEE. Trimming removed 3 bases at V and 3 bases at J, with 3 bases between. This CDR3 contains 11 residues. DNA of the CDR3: TGTGCCAGCAGCTCTGACACTGAAGCTTTCTTT. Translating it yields CASSSDTEAFF.

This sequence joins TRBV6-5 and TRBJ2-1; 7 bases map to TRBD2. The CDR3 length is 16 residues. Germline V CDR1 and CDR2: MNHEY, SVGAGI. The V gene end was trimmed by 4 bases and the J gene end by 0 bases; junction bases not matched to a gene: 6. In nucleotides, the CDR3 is TGTGCCAGCAGTTGGAAAAGCGGGACCTCCTACAATGAGCAGTTCTTC. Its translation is CASSWKSGTSYNEQFF.

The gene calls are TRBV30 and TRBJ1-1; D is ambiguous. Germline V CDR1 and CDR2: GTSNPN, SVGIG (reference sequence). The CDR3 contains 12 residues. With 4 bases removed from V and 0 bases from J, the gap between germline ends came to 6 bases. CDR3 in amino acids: CAWTQVNTEAFF. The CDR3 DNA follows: TGTGCCTGGACACAAGTGAACACTGAAGCTTTCTTT.

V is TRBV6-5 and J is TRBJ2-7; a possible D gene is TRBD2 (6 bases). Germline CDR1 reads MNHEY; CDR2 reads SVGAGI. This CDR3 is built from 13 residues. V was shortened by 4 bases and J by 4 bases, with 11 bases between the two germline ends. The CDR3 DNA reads TGTGCCAGCAGTTTGGAGGGAGCTTACGAGCAGTACTTC. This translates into CASSLEGAYEQYF.

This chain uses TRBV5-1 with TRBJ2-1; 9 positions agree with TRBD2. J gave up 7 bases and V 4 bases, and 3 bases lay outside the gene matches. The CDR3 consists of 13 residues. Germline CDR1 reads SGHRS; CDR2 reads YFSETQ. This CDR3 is CASSKGLANEQFF. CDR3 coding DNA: TGCGCCAGCAGCAAGGGACTAGCTAATGAGCAGTTCTTC.

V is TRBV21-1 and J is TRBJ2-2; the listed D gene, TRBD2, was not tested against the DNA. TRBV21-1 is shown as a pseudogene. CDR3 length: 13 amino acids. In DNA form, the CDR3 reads TGTGCCAGCAGCAACCCTTATACCGGGGAGCTGTTTTTT. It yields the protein CASSNPYTGELFF.

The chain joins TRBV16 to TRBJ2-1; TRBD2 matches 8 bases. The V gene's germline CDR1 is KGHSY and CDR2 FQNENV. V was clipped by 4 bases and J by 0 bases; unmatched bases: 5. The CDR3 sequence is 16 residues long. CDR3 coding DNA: TGTGCCAGCAGCCTTGAGCGGGGGAGCTCCTACAATGAGCAGTTCTTC. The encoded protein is CASSLERGSSYNEQFF.

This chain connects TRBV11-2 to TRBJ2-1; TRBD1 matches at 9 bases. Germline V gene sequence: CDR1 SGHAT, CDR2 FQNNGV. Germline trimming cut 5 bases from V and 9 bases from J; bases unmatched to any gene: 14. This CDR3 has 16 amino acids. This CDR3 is CASSEAGTGKMGEQFF. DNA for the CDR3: TGTGCCAGCAGCGAAGCGGGGACAGGGAAAATGGGTGAGCAGTTCTTC.

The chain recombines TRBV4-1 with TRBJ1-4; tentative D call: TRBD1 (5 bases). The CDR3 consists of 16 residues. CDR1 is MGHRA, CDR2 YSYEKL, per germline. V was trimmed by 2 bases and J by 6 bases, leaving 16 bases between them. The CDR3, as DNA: TGCGCCAGCAGCCAACAACAGGCCAGCACGGATGAAAAACTGTTTTTT. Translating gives CASSQQQASTDEKLFF.

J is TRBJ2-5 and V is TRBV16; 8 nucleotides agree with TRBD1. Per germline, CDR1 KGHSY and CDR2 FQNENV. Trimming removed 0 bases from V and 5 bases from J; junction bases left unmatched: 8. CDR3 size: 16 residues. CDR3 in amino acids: CASSQSLTGGTETQYF. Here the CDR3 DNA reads TGTGCCAGCAGCCAATCTTTAACAGGGGGTACGGAGACCCAGTACTTC.

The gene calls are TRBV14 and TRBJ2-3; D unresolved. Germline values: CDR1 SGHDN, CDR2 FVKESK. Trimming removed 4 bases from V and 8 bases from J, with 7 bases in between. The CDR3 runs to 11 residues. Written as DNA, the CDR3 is TGTGCCAGCAGCCCCCCCCGTACGCAGTATTTT. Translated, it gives CASSPPRTQYF.

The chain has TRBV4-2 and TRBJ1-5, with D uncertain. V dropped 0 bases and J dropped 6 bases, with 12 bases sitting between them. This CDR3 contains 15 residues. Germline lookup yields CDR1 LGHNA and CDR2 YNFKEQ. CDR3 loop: CASSQDGSAGQPQHF. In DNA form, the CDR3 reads TGTGCCAGCAGCCAAGATGGGAGCGCGGGTCAGCCCCAGCATTTT.

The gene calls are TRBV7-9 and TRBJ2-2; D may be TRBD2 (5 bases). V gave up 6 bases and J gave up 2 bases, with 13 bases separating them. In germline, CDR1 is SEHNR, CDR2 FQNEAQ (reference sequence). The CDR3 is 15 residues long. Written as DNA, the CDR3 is TGTGCCAGCAGGGCTAGGAGGCCTAACACCGGGGAGCTGTTTTTT. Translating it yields CASRARRPNTGELFF.

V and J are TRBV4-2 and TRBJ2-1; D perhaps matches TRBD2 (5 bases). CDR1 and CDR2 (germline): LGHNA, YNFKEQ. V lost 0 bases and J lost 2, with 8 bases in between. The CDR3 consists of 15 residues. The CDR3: CASSQDRLPYNEQFF. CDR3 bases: TGTGCCAGCAGCCAAGATCGACTACCCTACAATGAGCAGTTCTTC.